This T cell receptor beta chain was recorded in a study of identical twins (dated by TCRdb to about 2016). About the investigation overall: TCR alpha and beta repertoires from monozygotic twins, unrelated adults of various ages and cord blood were deep-sequenced to test whether fetal clonotypes persist. Replicate twin experiments were performed at different times using different library preparation protocols to rule out contamination.

Every donor was a healthy Caucasian. The twin cohort consisted of three pairs of female monozygotic twins, all aged about 18 to 30 years. Positive isolation kits from Invitrogen were used to isolate CD4+ and CD8+ T cell populations. Receptor amplification or capture employed 5' RACE. The listed sequencing device is Illumina HiSeq 2000. Template switching introduced a universal primer binding site; the final cDNA contained a unique molecular identifier, enabling accurate counting of TCR cDNA molecules. First-strand cDNA for TCR alpha and beta chains was synthesized from specific primers in the conserved constant-segment region. To control for contamination, each cDNA library was double barcoded with a SMART-Mk sample barcode plus Illumina barcodes. Two successive PCR steps introduced TruSeq adapter sequences along with Illumina sample barcodes. The TCR alpha and beta cDNA libraries were sequenced on the Illumina HiSeq platform using custom primers. The authors' pipeline ran thus. Unique molecular identifiers were extracted from raw reads with MiGEC, and CDR3 positions were determined with MiXCR. For each individual, recombination models were inferred using an EM algorithm with the repgenHMM and IGoR tools. The analysis of shared clonotypes was done with the tcR package in R, with sharing normalized by the product of cloneset sizes. To study raw recombination without the effects of thymic and clonal selection, out-of-frame nonproductive sequences were analyzed. TCRdb ran its own pipeline on the public reads, namely fastp trimming at Q25 and MiXCR clone calling, and kept in-frame beta chains. Entries are consolidated by CDR3 protein sequence, retaining the most common genes and DNA. These V and J calls derive from TCRdb rather than the authors' analysis. This sample lists approximately 350,000 distinct CDR3 sequences; about 12% were detected once. The leading ten clones occupy approximately 7.5% of the sample.

This clonotype was seen a handful of times. Its antigen specificity is not known. Per-nucleotide qualities are absent, and no much larger clonotype sits a single base away. General study outcomes and caveats: Excess twin sharing in beta out-of-frame sequences was weaker because fewer shared sequences lowered the signal-to-noise ratio. Compared with coincidental sharing between unrelated individuals, an excess of low generation-probability sequences was observed among out-of-frame TCR alpha sequences shared between twins. Out-of-frame TCR alpha sharing in monozygotic twins was systematically underestimated by recombination models, whereas sharing between unrelated individuals was in agreement with the recombination models. Zero-insertion analyses could be partly confounded by invariant T cells such as MAIT and iNKT, although diverse VJ usage argued against such confounding for most clonotypes. Abundant cord blood beta clonotypes carried fewer insertions; young adult naive repertoires showed a weaker similar trend, while memory repertoires showed none. Because the same donors could not be followed over many years, the conclusions depended on cross-sectional statistical analysis.

The germline V gene (reference sequence) specifies MNHEY as CDR1 and SMNVEV as CDR2. Trimmed from V: 1 base; trimmed from J: 0 bases; junction bases lacking a gene match: 8. Including cysteine and phenylalanine, the CDR3 has 18 amino acids. Only the CDR3 region is kept as DNA, spanning 54 bases read in frame from base 1. In addition, the sample was reused for a study of yellow fever vaccine responses in identical twins. As noted in the second study: According to the authors, the vaccine-induced T cell response in identical twins seemed to be partly convergent and partly specific to each individual. In identical twins, the study followed T cell clones that responded to the vaccine with precision.

What was sequenced was CD8+ T cells sorted from blood. This TCR was sampled from a woman aged 18-29 years in good health. Recombination connected TRBV27 to TRBJ1-3, and TRBD1 matches 8 of the central bases. CDR3 region: CASSLWAGTGISGNTIYF. The sequenced DNA is TGTGCCAGCAGTTTATGGGCAGGGACAGGCATCTCTGGAAACACCATATATTTT.